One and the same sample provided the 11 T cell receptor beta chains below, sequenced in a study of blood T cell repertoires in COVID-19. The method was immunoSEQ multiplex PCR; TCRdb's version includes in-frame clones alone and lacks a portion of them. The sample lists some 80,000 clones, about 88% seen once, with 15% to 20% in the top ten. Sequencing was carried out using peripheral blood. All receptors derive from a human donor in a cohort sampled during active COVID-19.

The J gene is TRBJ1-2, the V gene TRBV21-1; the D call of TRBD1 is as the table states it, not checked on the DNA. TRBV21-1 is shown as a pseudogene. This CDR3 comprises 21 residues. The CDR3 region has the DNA TGTGCCAGCAGCAAAACCGGGACAGGGGCGGAAAGACGGCCTACTAACTATGGCTACACCTTC. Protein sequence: CASSKTGTGAERRPTNYGYTF.

CDR3 nucleotide sequence: TGTGCCAGCGGGGATTATAGGGACTCTGAAGCTTTCTTT. This codes for CASGDYRDSEAFF. The V and J genes are TRBV18 and TRBJ1-1; D perhaps matches TRBD1 (5 bases). Between the trimmed V and J ends, which lost 8 bases and 6 bases, there was a span of 16 bases. Germline V CDR1 and CDR2: KGHSH, LQKENI. This CDR3 contains 13 residues.

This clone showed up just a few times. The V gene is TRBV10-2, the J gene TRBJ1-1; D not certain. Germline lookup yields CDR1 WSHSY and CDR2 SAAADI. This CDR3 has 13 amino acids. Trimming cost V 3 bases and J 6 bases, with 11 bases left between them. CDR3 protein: CASSEGVGAEAFF. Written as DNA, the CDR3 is TGCGCCAGCAGTGAAGGAGTGGGAGCTGAAGCTTTCTTT.

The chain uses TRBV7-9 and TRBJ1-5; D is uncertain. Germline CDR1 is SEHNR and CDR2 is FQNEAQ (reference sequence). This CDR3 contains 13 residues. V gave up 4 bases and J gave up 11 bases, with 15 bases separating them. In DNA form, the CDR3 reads TGTGCCAGCAGCTCCCAAGCGGCCAGTACCCAGCATTTT. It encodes CASSSQAASTQHF. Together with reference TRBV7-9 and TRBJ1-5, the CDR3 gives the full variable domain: DTGVSQNPRHKITKRGQNVTFRCDPISEHNRLYWYRQTLGQGPEFLTYFQNEAQLEKSRLLSDRFSAERPKGSFSTLEIQRTEQGDSAMYLCASSSQAASTQHFGDGTRLSIL.

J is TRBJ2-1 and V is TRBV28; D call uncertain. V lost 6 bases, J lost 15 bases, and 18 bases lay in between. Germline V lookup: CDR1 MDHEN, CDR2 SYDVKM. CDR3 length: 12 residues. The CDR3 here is CASRGLDVRLFF. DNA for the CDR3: TGTGCCAGCAGGGGCCTTGACGTCCGGCTGTTCTTC.

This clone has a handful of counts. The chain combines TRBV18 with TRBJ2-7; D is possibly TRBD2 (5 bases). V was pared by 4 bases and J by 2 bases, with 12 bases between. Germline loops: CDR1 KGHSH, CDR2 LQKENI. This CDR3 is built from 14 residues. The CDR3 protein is CASSQADGAYEQYF. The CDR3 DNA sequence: TGTGCCAGCTCACAAGCGGACGGCGCCTACGAGCAGTACTTC.

For the CDR3, the DNA is TGCGCCAGCAGCCAAGATGAAGTAGCGGGCACAGATACGCAGTATTTT. It encodes CASSQDEVAGTDTQYF. This chain connects TRBV4-1 to TRBJ2-3, with D tentatively TRBD2 (6 bases). The CDR3 has 16 amino acids. From germline, CDR1 is MGHRA and CDR2 YSYEKL. V was pared by 0 bases and J by 1 base, with 11 bases between.

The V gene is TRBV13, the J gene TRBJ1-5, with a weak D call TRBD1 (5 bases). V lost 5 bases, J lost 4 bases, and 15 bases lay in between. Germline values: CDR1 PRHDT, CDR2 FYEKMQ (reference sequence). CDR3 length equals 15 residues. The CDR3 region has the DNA TGTGCCAGCAGCGAGACCGGGGGGAAGAATCAGCCCCAGCATTTT. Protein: CASSETGGKNQPQHF.

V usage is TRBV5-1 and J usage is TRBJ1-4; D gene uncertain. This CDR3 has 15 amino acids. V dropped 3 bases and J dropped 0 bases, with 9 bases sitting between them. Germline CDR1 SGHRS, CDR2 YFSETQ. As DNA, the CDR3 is TGCGCCAGCAGCTCGGACTATGCAACTAATGAAAAACTGTTTTTT. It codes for CASSSDYATNEKLFF.

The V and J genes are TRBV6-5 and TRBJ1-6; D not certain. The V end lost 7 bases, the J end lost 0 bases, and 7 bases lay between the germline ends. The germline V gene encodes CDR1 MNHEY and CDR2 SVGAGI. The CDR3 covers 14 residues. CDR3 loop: CASILSSYNSPLHF. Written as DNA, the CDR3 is TGTGCCAGCATCCTGAGCTCCTATAATTCACCCCTCCACTTT.

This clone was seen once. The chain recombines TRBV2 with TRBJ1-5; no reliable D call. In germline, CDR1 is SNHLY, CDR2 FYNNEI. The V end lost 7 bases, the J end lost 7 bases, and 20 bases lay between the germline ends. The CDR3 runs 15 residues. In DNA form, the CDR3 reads TGTGCCAGCACTCCGGGGTGGGGAGTCGGGCAGCCCCAGCATTTT. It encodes CASTPGWGVGQPQHF.